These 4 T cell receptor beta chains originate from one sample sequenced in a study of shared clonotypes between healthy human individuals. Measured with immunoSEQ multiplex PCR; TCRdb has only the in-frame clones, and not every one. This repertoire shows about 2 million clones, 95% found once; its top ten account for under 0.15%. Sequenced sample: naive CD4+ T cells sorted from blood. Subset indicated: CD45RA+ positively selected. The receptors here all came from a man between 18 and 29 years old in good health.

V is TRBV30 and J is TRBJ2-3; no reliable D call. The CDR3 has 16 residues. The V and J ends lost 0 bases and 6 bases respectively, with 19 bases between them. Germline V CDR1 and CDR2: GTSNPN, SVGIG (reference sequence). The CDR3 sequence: CAWSVLYLTAGDTQYF. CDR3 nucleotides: TGTGCCTGGAGTGTACTCTACCTCACTGCCGGCGATACGCAGTATTTT.

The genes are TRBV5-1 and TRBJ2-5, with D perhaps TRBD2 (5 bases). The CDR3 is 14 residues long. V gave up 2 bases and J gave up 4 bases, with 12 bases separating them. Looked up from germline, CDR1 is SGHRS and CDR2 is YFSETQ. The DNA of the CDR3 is TGCGCCAGCAGCTTCGGGGTTGGGGTAGAGACCCAGTACTTC. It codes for CASSFGVGVETQYF. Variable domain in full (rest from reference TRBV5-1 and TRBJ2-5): KAGVTQTPRYLIKTRGQQVTLSCSPISGHRSVSWYQQTPGQGLQFLFEYFSETQRNKGNFPGRFSGRQFSNSRSEMNVSTLELGDSALYLCASSFGVGVETQYFGPGTRLLVL.

This CDR3 is CASSGWVGTAGGKLFF. The CDR3 region has the DNA TGTGCCAGCAGTGGATGGGTCGGGACAGCCGGTGGAAAACTGTTTTTT. The chain recombines TRBV6-1 with TRBJ1-4, with 7 bases fitting TRBD1. V was clipped by 4 bases and J by 10 bases; unmatched bases: 15. In germline, CDR1 is MNHNS, CDR2 SASEGT. The CDR3 is 16 residues long.

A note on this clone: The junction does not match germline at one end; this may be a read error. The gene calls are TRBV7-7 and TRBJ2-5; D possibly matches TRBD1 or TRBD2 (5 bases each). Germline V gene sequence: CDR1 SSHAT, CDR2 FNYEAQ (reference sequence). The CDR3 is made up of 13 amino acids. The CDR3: CASSLGDGETQYF. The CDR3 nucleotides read TGTGCTAGCAGCTTAGGGGACGGGGAGACCCAGTACTTC.